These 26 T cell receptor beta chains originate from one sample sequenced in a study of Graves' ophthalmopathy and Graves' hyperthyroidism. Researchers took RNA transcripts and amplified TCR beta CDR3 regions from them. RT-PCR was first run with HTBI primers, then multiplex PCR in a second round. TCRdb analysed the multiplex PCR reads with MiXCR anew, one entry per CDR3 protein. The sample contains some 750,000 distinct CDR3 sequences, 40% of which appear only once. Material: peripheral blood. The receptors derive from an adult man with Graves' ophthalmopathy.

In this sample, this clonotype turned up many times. CDR3 in amino acids: CASSLGSGISEAFF. The CDR3, as DNA: TGTGCCAGCAGCTTGGGTTCAGGTATAAGTGAAGCTTTCTTT. The chain is built from TRBV7-9 and TRBJ1-1; no definite D call. Trimming shortened V by 3 bases and J by 7 bases, and 15 bases separated the two germline ends. From germline, CDR1 is SEHNR and CDR2 FQNEAQ (reference sequence). This CDR3 has 14 amino acids.

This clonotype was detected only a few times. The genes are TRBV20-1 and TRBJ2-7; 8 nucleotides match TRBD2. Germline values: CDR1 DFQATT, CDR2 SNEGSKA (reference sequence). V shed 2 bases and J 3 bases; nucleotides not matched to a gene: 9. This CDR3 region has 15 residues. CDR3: CSARPPTSAYYEQYF. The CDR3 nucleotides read TGCAGTGCTAGACCACCGACTAGCGCATACTACGAGCAGTACTTC.

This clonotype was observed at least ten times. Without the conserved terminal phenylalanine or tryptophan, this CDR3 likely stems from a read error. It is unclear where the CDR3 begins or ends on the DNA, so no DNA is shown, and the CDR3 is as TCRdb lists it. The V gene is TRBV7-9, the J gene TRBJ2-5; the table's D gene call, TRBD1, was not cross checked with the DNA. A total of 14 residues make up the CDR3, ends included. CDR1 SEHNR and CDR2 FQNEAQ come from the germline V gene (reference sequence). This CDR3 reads CASSHHSAVRGRLC.

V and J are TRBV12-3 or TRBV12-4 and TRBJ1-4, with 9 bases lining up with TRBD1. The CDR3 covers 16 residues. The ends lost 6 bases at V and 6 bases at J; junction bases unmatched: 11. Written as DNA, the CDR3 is TGTGCCAGCAGCCCCGGGACAGGGCGTTCGGATGAAAAACTGTTTTTT. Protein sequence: CASSPGTGRSDEKLFF.

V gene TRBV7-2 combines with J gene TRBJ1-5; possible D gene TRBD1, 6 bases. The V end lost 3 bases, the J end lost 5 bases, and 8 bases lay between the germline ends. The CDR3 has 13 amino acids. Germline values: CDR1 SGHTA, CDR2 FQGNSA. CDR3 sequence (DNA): TGTGCCAGCAGCTTCAGGGGCGATCAGCCCCAGCATTTT. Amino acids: CASSFRGDQPQHF.

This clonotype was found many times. The CDR3 nucleotides are TGTGCCAGCAGGGGCAGGGGTAGAACTGAAGCTTTCTTT. Translating gives CASRGRGRTEAFF. The V gene is TRBV7-9, the J gene TRBJ1-1; tentatively, D is TRBD1 (6 bases). The CDR3 runs to 13 residues. Trimming pared 6 bases from V and 5 bases from J, leaving 13 bases between. Germline V gene sequence: CDR1 SEHNR, CDR2 FQNEAQ (reference sequence).

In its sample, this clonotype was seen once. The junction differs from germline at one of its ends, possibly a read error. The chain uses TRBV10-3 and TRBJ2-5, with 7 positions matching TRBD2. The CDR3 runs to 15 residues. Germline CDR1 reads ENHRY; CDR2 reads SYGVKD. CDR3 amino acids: CASSYSGGYQKTQYF. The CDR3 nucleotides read TGTGCCAGCAGTTACTCGGGGGGTTACCAAAAGACCCAGTACTTC.

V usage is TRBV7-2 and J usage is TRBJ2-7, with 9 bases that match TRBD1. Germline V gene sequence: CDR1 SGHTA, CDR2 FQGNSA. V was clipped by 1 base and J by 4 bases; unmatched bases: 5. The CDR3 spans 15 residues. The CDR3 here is CASSLETGGPYEQYF. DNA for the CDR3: TGTGCCAGCAGCTTAGAGACAGGGGGACCATACGAGCAGTACTTC.

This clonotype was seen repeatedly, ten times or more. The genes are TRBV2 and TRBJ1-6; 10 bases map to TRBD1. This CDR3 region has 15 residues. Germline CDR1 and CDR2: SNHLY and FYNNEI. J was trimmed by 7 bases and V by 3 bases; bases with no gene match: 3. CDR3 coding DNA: TGTGCCAGCAGTGACCGACAGGGGGCGAATTCACCCCTCCACTTT. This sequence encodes CASSDRQGANSPLHF.

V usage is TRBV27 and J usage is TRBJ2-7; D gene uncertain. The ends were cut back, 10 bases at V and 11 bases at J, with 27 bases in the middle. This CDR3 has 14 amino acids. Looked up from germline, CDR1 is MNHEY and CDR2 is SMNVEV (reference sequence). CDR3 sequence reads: CATTGPEVPRLEYF. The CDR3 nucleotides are TGTGCCACCACCGGTCCGGAAGTGCCCCGCCTCGAGTACTTC.

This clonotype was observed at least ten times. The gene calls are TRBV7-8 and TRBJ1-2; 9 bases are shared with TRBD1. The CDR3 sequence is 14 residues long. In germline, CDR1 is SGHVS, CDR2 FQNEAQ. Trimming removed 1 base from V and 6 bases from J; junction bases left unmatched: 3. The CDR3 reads CASSLDGTGNGYTF. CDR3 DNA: TGTGCCAGCAGCTTAGACGGGACAGGGAATGGCTACACCTTC.

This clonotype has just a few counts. CDR3 sequence reads: CATQGRAETQYF. The CDR3 DNA reads TGTGCCACCCAGGGACGGGCAGAGACCCAGTACTTC. The chain is built from TRBV27 and TRBJ2-5, with D perhaps assigned TRBD1 or TRBD2 (5 bases each). Trimming removed 10 bases from V and 4 bases from J, with 13 bases in between. The germline gives CDR1 MNHEY, CDR2 SMNVEV (reference sequence). The CDR3 has 12 amino acids.

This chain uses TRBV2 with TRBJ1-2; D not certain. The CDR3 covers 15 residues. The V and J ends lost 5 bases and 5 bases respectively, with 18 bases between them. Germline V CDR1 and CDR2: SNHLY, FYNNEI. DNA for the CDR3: TGTGCCAGCAGTCCCAATGGGGTCGCGCGGTATGGCTACACCTTC. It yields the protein CASSPNGVARYGYTF.

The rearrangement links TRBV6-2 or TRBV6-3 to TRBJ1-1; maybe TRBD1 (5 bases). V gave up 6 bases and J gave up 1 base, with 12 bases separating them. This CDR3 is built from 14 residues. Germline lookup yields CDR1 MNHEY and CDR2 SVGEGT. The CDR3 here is CASSTRVRNTEAFF. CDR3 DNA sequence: TGTGCCAGCAGCACCAGGGTCAGGAACACTGAAGCTTTCTTT.

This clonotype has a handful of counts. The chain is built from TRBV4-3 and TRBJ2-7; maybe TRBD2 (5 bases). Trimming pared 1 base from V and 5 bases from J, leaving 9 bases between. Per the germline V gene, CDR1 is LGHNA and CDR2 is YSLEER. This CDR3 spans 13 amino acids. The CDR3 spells CASSQVLGNEQYF. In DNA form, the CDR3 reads TGCGCCAGCAGCCAAGTACTCGGGAACGAGCAGTACTTC.

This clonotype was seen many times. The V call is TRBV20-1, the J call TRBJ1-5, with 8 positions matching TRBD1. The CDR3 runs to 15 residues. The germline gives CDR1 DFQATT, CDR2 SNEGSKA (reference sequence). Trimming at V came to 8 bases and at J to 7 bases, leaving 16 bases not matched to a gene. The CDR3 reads CSKPGQGVPGQPQHF. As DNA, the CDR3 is TGCAGTAAACCCGGACAGGGTGTGCCTGGCCAGCCCCAGCATTTT.

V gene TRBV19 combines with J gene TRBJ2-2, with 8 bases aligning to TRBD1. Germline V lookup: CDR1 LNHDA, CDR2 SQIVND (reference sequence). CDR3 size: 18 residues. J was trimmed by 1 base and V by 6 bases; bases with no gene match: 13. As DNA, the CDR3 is TGTGCCAGTAGATCAGGGGGCGGAGGCGCCAAGAACACCGGGGAGCTGTTTTTT. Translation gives CASRSGGGGAKNTGELFF.

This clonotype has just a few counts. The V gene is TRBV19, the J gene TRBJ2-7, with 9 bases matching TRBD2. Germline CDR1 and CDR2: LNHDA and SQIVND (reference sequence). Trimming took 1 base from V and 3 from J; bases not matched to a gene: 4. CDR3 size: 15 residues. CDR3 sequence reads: CASSIGAGGIYEQYF. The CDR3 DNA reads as TGTGCCAGTAGTATAGGCGCGGGAGGGATCTACGAGCAGTACTTC.

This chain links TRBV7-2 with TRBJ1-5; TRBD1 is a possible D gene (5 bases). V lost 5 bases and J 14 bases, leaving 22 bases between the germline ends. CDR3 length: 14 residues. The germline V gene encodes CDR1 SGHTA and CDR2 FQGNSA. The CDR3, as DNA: TGTGCCAGCAGCCACGGGGCTAGCGGAGACAATGAGCATTTT. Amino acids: CASSHGASGDNEHF. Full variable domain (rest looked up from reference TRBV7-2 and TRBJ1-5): GAGVSQSPSNKVTEKGKDVELRCDPISGHTALYWYRQSLGQGLEFLIYFQGNSAPDKSGLPSDRFSAERTGGSVSTLTIQRTQQEDSAVYLCASSHGASGDNEHFGDGTRLSIL.

The CDR3 protein is CASSQARTGLNQPQHF. CDR3 coding DNA: TGTGCCAGCTCACAAGCCAGGACAGGGTTAAATCAGCCCCAGCATTTT. The chain couples TRBV24-1 to TRBJ1-5, with 8 nucleotides matching TRBD1. Germline CDR1 reads KGHDR; CDR2 reads SFDVKD. The CDR3 has 16 amino acids. Losses at the gene ends were 11 bases for V and 4 bases for J; bases not matched to a gene: 15.

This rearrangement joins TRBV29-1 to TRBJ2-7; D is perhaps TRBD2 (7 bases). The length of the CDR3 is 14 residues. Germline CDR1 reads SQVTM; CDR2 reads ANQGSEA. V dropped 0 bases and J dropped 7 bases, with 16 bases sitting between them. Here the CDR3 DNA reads TGCAGCGTTGAAGATAAGGGGGGGACCGGGGAGCAGTACTTC. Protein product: CSVEDKGGTGEQYF.

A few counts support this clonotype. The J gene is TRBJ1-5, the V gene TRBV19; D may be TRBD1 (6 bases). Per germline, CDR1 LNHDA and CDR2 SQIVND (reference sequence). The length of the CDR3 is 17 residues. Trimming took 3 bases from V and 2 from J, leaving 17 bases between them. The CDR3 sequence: CASSIGGQNWGNQPQHF. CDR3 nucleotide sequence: TGTGCCAGTAGTATTGGAGGACAGAATTGGGGCAATCAGCCCCAGCATTTT.

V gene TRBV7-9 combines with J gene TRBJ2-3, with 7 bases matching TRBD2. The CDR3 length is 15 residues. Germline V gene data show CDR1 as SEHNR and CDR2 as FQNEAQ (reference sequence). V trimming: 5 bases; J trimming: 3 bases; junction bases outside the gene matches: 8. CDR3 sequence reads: CASSRRGRGTDTQYF. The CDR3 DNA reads TGTGCCAGCAGCCGCAGAGGGAGGGGAACAGATACGCAGTATTTT.

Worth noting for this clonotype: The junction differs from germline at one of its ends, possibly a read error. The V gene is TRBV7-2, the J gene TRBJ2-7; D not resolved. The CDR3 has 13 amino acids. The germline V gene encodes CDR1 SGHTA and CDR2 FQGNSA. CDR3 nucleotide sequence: TGCGCCAGCAGCCAAGATGCCCTTTCCGAGCAGTACTTC. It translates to CASSQDALSEQYF.

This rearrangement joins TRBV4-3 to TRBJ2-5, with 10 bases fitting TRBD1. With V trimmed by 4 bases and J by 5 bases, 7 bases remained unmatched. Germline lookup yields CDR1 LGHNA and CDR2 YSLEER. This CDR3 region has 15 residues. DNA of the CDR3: TGCGCCAGCAGCCTTACTAGGACAGGGGGTGAGACCCAGTACTTC. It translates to CASSLTRTGGETQYF.

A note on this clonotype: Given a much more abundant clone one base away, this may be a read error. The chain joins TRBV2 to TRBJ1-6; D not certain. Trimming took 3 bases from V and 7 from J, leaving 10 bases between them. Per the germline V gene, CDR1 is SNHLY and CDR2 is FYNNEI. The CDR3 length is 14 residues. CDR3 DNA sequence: TGTGCCAGCAGTGAGACAACAGAGAATTCACCCCTCCACTTT. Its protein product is CASSETTENSPLHF.